The rows below give T cell receptor beta chains drawn from one sample of a study of blood T cell repertoires in COVID-19. The table came from immunoSEQ multiplex PCR; TCRdb's copy has only in-frame clones and leaves some out. The sample carries approximately 97,000 clones, 70% to 90% recorded once. The specimen sequenced was peripheral blood. The receptors shown here come from a human donor in a cohort sampled during active COVID-19. CDR3s include the opening cysteine and the closing phenylalanine or tryptophan. Each record gives: D gene, V gene, clone size, J gene, CDR3 DNA, CDR3 protein. A D gene is named only where the DNA matches it firmly. Rows give clone size only sometimes, using once, few, many, or a class for an expanded clone.

>.|TRBV20-1|few|TRBJ1-2
TGCAGTCTGAGCGGCTACACCTTC
CSLSGYTF
>TRBD1|TRBV3-1/TRBV3-2|.|TRBJ1-2
TGTGCCAGCAGCCCGGGACAGGGGGGTGGCTACACCTTC
CASSPGQGGGYTF
>.|TRBV5-6|.|TRBJ2-7
TGTGCCAGCAGCTTGGTGGCCTTATCCTACGAGCAGTACTTC
CASSLVALSYEQYF
>TRBD2|TRBV6-5|.|TRBJ2-5
TGTGCCAGCAGAACCTACGGACTAGCAGTAGAGACCCAGTACTTC
CASRTYGLAVETQYF
>.|TRBV7-2|.|TRBJ1-5
TGTGCCAGCAGCACTACACTTCAGCCCCAGCATTTT
CASSTTLQPQHF
>.|TRBV28|.|TRBJ2-1
TGTGCCAGCAGTTTATCAGCCCAGGGCAATGAGCAGTTCTTC
CASSLSAQGNEQFF
>.|TRBV7-2|.|TRBJ2-3
TGTGCCAGCAGCTCCCAAGGACTCACCACAGATACGCAGTATTTT
CASSSQGLTTDTQYF
>.|TRBV7-2|.|TRBJ2-3
TGTGCCAGCAGCCCTGGGGACTCCATCTTCACAGATACGCAGTATTTT
CASSPGDSIFTDTQYF
>.|TRBV5-6|.|TRBJ1-1
TGTGCCAGCAGCCGCCGGGGGATGAACACTGAAGCTTTCTTT
CASSRRGMNTEAFF
>.|TRBV4-1|.|TRBJ2-1
TGCGCCAGCAGCCAAGATTCGGGTGGGTCCTACAATGAGCAGTTCTTC
CASSQDSGGSYNEQFF
>TRBD1|TRBV12-5|few|TRBJ2-2
TGTGCTAGTGGTTCCCGAGACAGGGTGATGACCGGGGAGCTGTTTTTT
CASGSRDRVMTGELFF
>.|TRBV6-6|.|TRBJ1-6
TGTGCCAGCAGTTACCCGCAAGGGGCTCGGTCACCCCTCCACTTT
CASSYPQGARSPLHF
>TRBD1|TRBV18|.|TRBJ2-2
TGTGCCAGCTCACAATCGGGACAGGGCGACACCGGGGAGCTGTTTTTT
CASSQSGQGDTGELFF
>TRBD1|TRBV14|.|TRBJ2-7
TGTGCCAGCAGCCCGGGACAGGGGCCCTACGAGCAGTACTTC
CASSPGQGPYEQYF
>.|TRBV12-5|few|TRBJ2-7
TGTGCTAGTGGGGAGCCCCAGACGTACGAGCAGTACTTC
CASGEPQTYEQYF
>.|TRBV10-3|.|TRBJ2-1
TGTGCCATCACCAGGGGCTCATCCGGGGAGCAGTTCTTC
CAITRGSSGEQFF
>TRBD2|TRBV4-3|.|TRBJ2-7
TGCGCCAGCAGCCAAGATGTAGGACTAGGCTTCAACTCCTACGAGCAGTACTTC
CASSQDVGLGFNSYEQYF
>.|TRBV4-1|.|TRBJ1-1
TGCGCCAGCAGCCAAGGGTCGGACCACAGGTATGAAGCTTTCTTT
CASSQGSDHRYEAFF
>.|TRBV5-1|few|TRBJ2-5
TGCGCCAGCAGCTTGGCCTTAGGACTACCAAACCAAGAGACCCAGTACTTC
CASSLALGLPNQETQYF
>.|TRBV5-4|.|TRBJ1-2
TGTGCCAGCAGCTTGGGGGGAGGGGACCACTATGGCTACACCTTC
CASSLGGGDHYGYTF
>TRBD2|TRBV11-3|.|TRBJ2-1
TGTGCCAGCAGCTTGGACGGGACTAGCGGGTTTTACAATGAGCAGTTCTTC
CASSLDGTSGFYNEQFF
>.|TRBV18|.|TRBJ2-3
TGTGCCAGCTCACCAACGGGGAGCGCGGCAGATACGCAGTATTTT
CASSPTGSAADTQYF
>.|TRBV24-1|.|TRBJ2-7
TGTGCCACCAGCCCGGCAGGGAACTACGAGCAGTACTTC
CATSPAGNYEQYF
>TRBD2|TRBV28|.|TRBJ2-7
TGTGCCAGCAGCCGCCCCCTAGCGGAGCACTACGAGCAGTACTTC
CASSRPLAEHYEQYF
>.|TRBV28|.|TRBJ1-1
TGTGCCAGCAGAGTGGCCTCGAAGTACGCTGAAGCTTTCTTT
CASRVASKYAEAFF
>TRBD2|TRBV10-2|.|TRBJ2-1
TGCGCCAGCAGTGGGAGCGGGAATTCCTACAATGAGCAGTTCTTC
CASSGSGNSYNEQFF
>.|TRBV7-2|.|TRBJ2-1
TGTGCCAGCAGCTCAGCTGACTGGTCCCACAATGAGCAGTTCTTC
CASSSADWSHNEQFF
>TRBD2|TRBV9|.|TRBJ2-3
TGTGCCAGCAGCGTAAGAGGCGAACCGGGACTAGCGGGAGATACGCAGTATTTT
CASSVRGEPGLAGDTQYF
>.|TRBV10-3|.|TRBJ2-7
TGTGCCATCAGTGAGACAAACTACGAGCAGTACTTC
CAISETNYEQYF
>TRBD2|TRBV25-1|.|TRBJ2-5
TGTGCCAGCAGTGAATACGGAGCGGGAGCCCGTGAGACCCAGTACTTC
CASSEYGAGARETQYF
>.|TRBV28|.|TRBJ1-1
TGTGCCAGCAGTTTACTGCGGGGGAACACTGAAGCTTTCTTT
CASSLLRGNTEAFF
>TRBD1|TRBV5-4|once|TRBJ1-2
TGTGCCAGCAGCATCCGGACAGGGGACTATGGCTACACCTTC
CASSIRTGDYGYTF
>.|TRBV9|.|TRBJ1-1
TGTGCCAGCAGCGTAGTTTTGGGCACTAACACTGAAGCTTTCTTT
CASSVVLGTNTEAFF
>.|TRBV7-9|.|TRBJ2-2
TGTGCCAGCACCATAAGAGGGGGGGCCTCGAACACCGGGGAGCTGTTTTTT
CASTIRGGASNTGELFF
>TRBD2|TRBV3-1/TRBV3-2|few|TRBJ2-2
TGTGCCAGCAGCCAAGATCGGGCTAGCGGCAGGAAGATGGGGGAGCTGTTTTTT
CASSQDRASGRKMGELFF
>.|TRBV7-9|.|TRBJ1-2
TGTGCCAGCAGCTTAGAGGGTCCGGGATATGGCTACACCTTC
CASSLEGPGYGYTF
>.|TRBV7-2|.|TRBJ1-5
TGTGCCAGCAGCTTAGGTCTTAATCAGCCCCAGCATTTT
CASSLGLNQPQHF
>TRBD1|TRBV18|.|TRBJ2-6
TGTGCCAGCTCACCGATGGGACAGGGGGTGTTATCTGGGGCCAACGTCCTGACTTTC
CASSPMGQGVLSGANVLTF
>TRBD2|TRBV5-1|.|TRBJ2-5
TGCGCCAGCAGCTTGGAGACTAGCGGGGGATGGGAGACCCAGTACTTC
CASSLETSGGWETQYF
>TRBD2|TRBV7-2|.|TRBJ2-3
TGTGCCAGCAGCTTAGACCTAGCGGGAGTTCCGGGGGATACGCAGTATTTT
CASSLDLAGVPGDTQYF
>TRBD2|TRBV27|.|TRBJ2-7
TGTGCCAGCAGTTTGAGCGGGAGTTTTAAAAACGAGCAGTACTTC
CASSLSGSFKNEQYF